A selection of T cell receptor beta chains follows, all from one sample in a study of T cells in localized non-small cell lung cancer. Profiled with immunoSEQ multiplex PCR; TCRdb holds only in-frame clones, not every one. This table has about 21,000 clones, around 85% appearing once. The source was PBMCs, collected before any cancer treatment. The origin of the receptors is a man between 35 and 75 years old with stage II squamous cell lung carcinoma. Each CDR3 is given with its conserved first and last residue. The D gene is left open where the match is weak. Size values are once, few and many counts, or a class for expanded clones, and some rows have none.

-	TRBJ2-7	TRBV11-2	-	TGTGCCCTCCTCGGGGCCGGAACCTACGAGCAGTACTTC	CALLGAGTYEQYF
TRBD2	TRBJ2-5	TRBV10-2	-	TGCGCCAGCAGTCACTCGGGGAGGGTACAAGAGACCCAGTACTTC	CASSHSGRVQETQYF
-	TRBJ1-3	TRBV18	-	TGTGCCAGCTCACCTTTGGGGGCACAGGGCGCTGGAAACACCATATATTTT	CASSPLGAQGAGNTIYF
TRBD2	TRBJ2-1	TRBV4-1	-	TGCGCCAGCAGCCCCACCGGGACTAGCTTCCATGAGCAGTTCTTC	CASSPTGTSFHEQFF
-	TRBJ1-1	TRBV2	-	TGTGCCAGCAGTGAAATAGAGAACACTGAAGCTTTCTTT	CASSEIENTEAFF
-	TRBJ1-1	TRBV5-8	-	TGTGCCAGCAGCTTGTTTATAGGGGGGCAAGCTTTCTTT	CASSLFIGGQAFF
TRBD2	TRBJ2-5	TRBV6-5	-	TGTGCCAGCAGTTATCCGGGCGGGGGGCGAGAGACCCAGTACTTC	CASSYPGGGRETQYF
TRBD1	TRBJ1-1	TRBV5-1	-	TGCGCCAGCGGAGGGACAGAAAACACTGAAGCTTTCTTT	CASGGTENTEAFF
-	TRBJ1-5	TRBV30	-	TGTGCCTGGAGTGCGGCGGCTAGCAATCGGCCCCAGCATTTT	CAWSAAASNRPQHF
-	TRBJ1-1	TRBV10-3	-	TGTGCCATCAGAAGGGGACCGGACGACGAAGCTTTCTTT	CAIRRGPDDEAFF
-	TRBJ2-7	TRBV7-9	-	TGTGCCAGCAGCCCGCCGGGACGGAACTACGAGCAGTACTTC	CASSPPGRNYEQYF
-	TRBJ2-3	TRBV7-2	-	TGTGCCAGCAGCCCGGGGGGCGGACAAGTCACAGATACGCAGTATTTT	CASSPGGGQVTDTQYF
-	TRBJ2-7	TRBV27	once	TGTGCCAGCAGTTTTAAGGGGAGAGACTACGAGCAGTACTTC	CASSFKGRDYEQYF
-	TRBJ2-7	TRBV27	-	TGTGCCAGTTTGGATAGCTCCTACGAGCAGTACTTC	CASLDSSYEQYF
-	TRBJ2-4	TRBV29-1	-	TGCAGCGCCGCTAGGGTTTTCAAAAACATTCAGTACTTC	CSAARVFKNIQYF
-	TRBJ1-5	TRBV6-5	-	TGTGCCAGCTCAGGGACAAACAATCAGCCCCAGCATTTT	CASSGTNNQPQHF
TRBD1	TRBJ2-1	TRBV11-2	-	TGTGCCAGCAGCTTAGGACAGGGCCTAGCCCGGTACAATGAGCAGTTCTTC	CASSLGQGLARYNEQFF
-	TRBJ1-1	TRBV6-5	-	TGTGCCAGCAGTTATCGACAGCAAAACACTGAAGCTTTCTTT	CASSYRQQNTEAFF
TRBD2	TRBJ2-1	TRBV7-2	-	TGTGCCAGCAGCCCCTACTTACTAGCGGGAGTTCCGGACAATGAGCAGTTCTTC	CASSPYLLAGVPDNEQFF
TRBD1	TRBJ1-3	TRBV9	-	TGTGCCAGCAGCGCCACAGGGGGACTATTGAAACCCGGAAACACCATATATTTT	CASSATGGLLKPGNTIYF
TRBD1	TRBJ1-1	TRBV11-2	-	TGTGCCAGCAGGAGCCGGGACAGGAGTATAGCTAACACTGAAGCTTTCTTT	CASRSRDRSIANTEAFF
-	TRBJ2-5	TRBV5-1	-	TGCGCCAGCAGCGCCCCCACTCAGGGGTACCAAGAGACCCAGTACTTC	CASSAPTQGYQETQYF
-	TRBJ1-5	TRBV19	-	TGTGCCAGTGCAGCACGGCCTCAGCCCCAGCATTTT	CASAARPQPQHF
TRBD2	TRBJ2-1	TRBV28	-	TGTGCCAGCAGTGGGACTAGCGGGTACAATGAGCAGTTCTTC	CASSGTSGYNEQFF
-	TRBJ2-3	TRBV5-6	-	TGTGCCAGCAGCGAGGGCACAGATACGCAGTATTTT	CASSEGTDTQYF
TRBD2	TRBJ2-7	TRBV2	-	TGTGCCAGCAGTGAAGGGACTAGCGACCTCTACGAGCAGTACTTC	CASSEGTSDLYEQYF
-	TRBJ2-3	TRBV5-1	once	TGCGCCAGCAGCTTGGGTCAGGGCCTCACAGATACGCAGTATTTT	CASSLGQGLTDTQYF
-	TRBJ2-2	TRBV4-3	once	TGCGCCAGCAGCCTCGGGACGAACACCGGGGAGCTGTTTTTT	CASSLGTNTGELFF
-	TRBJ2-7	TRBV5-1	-	TGCGCCAGCAGCTTGTCACAGGAGGGCTACGAGCAGTACTTC	CASSLSQEGYEQYF
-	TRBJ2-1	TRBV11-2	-	TGTGCCAGCAGCTTAGGGAGTCAGGTGCAGTTCTTC	CASSLGSQVQFF
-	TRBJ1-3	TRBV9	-	TGTGCCAGCAGCGTAGCTGTGGGCGCGGGAAACACCATATATTTT	CASSVAVGAGNTIYF
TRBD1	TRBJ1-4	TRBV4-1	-	TGCGCCAGCAGCCAACCGCGACAGGGGATTAATGAAAAACTGTTTTTT	CASSQPRQGINEKLFF
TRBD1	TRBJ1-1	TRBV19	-	TGTGCCAGTAGTATGGGACAGGGCACTGAAGCTTTCTTT	CASSMGQGTEAFF
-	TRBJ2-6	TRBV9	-	TGTGCCAGCAGCTTGACTAGGAGTACTGGGGCCAACGTCCTGACTTTC	CASSLTRSTGANVLTF
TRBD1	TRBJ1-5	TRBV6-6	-	TGTGCCAGCAGCGACCCGGGACAGGGCCACCAGCCCCAGCATTTT	CASSDPGQGHQPQHF
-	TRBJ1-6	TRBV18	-	TGTGCCAGCTCATTGGGAACTAATAATTCACCCCTCCACTTT	CASSLGTNNSPLHF
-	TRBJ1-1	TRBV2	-	TGTGCCAGCAGAGCCGGGACATCCAATTCGGGAGCTTTCTTT	CASRAGTSNSGAFF
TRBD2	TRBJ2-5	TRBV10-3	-	TGTGCCATCAGTAAGACTAGCGGGAAGAAAGAGACCCAGTACTTC	CAISKTSGKKETQYF
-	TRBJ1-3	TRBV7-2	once	TGTGCCAGCAGTATCCAGGGGAGCTCTGGAAACACCATATATTTT	CASSIQGSSGNTIYF
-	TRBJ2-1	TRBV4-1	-	TGCGCCAGCAGCCAGATCCTAGCAGCTGAGCAGTTCTTC	CASSQILAAEQFF
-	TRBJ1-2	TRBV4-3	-	TGCGCCAGCAGCCAAGGTCACGGAAATAACTATGGCTACACCTTC	CASSQGHGNNYGYTF
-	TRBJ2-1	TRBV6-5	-	TGTGCCAGCACCCCCCATACATTCGGGGTCAATGAGCAGTTCTTC	CASTPHTFGVNEQFF
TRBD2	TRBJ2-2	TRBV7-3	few	TGTGCCAGCAGCTCCGGACTAGCGGGAGTGGGGACCGGGGAGCTGTTTTTT	CASSSGLAGVGTGELFF
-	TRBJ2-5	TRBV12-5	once	TGTGCTAGTGGCCGTAGTTGGGAGACCCAGTACTTC	CASGRSWETQYF
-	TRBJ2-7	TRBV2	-	TGTGCCAGCACCATGGGGACCGCCGGGTCCTACGAGCAGTACTTC	CASTMGTAGSYEQYF
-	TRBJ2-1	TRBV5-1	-	TGCGCCAGCAGCCCGCCCCTTTACAATGAGCAGTTCTTC	CASSPPLYNEQFF
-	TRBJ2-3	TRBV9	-	TGTGCCAGCAACCCCGGAGACACAGATACGCAGTATTTT	CASNPGDTDTQYF
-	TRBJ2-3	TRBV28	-	TGTGCCAGCAGTTTACAGGTGATCGATACGCAGTATTTT	CASSLQVIDTQYF
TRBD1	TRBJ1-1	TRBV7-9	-	TGTGCCAGCAGCACCTACAGGGGGCGCGGGAACACTGAAGCTTTCTTT	CASSTYRGRGNTEAFF
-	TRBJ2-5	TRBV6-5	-	TGTGCCAGCAGTAAATGGGACGGACAAGAGACCCAGTACTTC	CASSKWDGQETQYF
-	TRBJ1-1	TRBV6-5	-	TGTGCCAGCAGTTACTCGAGACAGAACACTGAAGCTTTCTTT	CASSYSRQNTEAFF
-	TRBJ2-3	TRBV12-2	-	TGTGCAAGTCGCTTATCGAGGGCGGGGGGGCCCACAGATACGCAGTATTTT	CASRLSRAGGPTDTQYF